This TCR beta chain was observed in a study of blood T cell repertoires in COVID-19. The wider study: Spain, Italy and the United States supplied samples that represented acute and convalescent COVID-19. In each case, the material was cDNA or gDNA derived from T cells, B-cell-depleted T cells, or PBMCs.

In the original workflow: Amplified reference gene primers provided the basis for estimating nucleated cell counts. Some clones are missing from TCRdb's copy, which holds only in-frame ones; the method was immunoSEQ multiplex PCR. The V and J calls and clone size were taken over from that table, and D and trimming were inferred from the DNA. The repertoire holds fewer than 70,000 clones, with about 86% as singletons. There are 13 residues in the CDR3. Per the germline V gene, CDR1 is SGHDN and CDR2 is FVKESK. V lost 0 bases, J lost 12 bases, and 14 bases lay in between. This receptor was identified in a woman in her fifties or sixties with acute or convalescent COVID-19. V usage is TRBV14 and J usage is TRBJ1-1, with D possibly being TRBD1 (6 bases). Input material: peripheral blood. The CDR3 DNA follows: TGTGCCAGCAGCCAAGACGTACAGGGTTATACTTTCTTT. This gives the protein CASSQDVQGYTFF.